The T cell receptor (beta chain) described here comes from a study of cytomegalovirus exposure and HLA in healthy donors. Whole-study results and caveats: Investigators reported 150 to 200 TCR beta chains as tied to cytomegalovirus. Most TCR sequences showed up rarely, but some public TCRs showed up in many donors.

A remark on this clone: Its antigen remains unidentified.

Germline CDR1 reads MNHEY; CDR2 reads SVGAGI. Trimming cost V 9 bases and J 1 base, with 16 bases left between them. This CDR3 has 15 residues. Sequenced by immunoSEQ multiplex PCR; TCRdb stores in-frame clones only, minus some. Of 190,000 or so clones listed, 65% to 85% are singletons. This clonotype was obtained from a woman aged 18 to 35 in good health and CMV-seropositive. The sequenced sample was PBMCs. The chain employs TRBV6-5 and TRBJ2-1; D perhaps matches TRBD2 (6 bases). This CDR3 is CASRMSGGSYNEQFF. The CDR3 bases are TGTGCCAGTCGCATGAGTGGGGGGTCCTACAATGAGCAGTTCTTC.